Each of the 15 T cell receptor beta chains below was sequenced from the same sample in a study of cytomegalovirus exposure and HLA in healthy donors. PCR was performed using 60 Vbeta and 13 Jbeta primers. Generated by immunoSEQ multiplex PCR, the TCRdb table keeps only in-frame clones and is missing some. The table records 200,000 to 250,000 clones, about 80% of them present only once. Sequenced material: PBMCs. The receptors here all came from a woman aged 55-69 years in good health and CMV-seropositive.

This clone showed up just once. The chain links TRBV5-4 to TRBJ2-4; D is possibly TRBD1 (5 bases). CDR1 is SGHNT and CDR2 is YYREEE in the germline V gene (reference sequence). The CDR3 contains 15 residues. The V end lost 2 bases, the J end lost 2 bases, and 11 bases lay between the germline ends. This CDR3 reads CASSFQGKTKNIQYF. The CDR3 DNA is TGTGCCAGCAGCTTCCAGGGAAAAACCAAAAACATTCAGTACTTC. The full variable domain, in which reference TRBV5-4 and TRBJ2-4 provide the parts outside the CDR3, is ETGVTQSPTHLIKTRGQQVTLRCSSQSGHNTVSWYQQALGQGPQFIFQYYREEENGRGNFPPRFSGLQFPNYSSELNVNALELDDSALYLCASSFQGKTKNIQYFGAGTRLSVL.

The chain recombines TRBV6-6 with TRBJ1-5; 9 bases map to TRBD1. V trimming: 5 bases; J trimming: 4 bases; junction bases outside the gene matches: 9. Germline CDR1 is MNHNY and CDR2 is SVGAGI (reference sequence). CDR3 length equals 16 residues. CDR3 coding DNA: TGTGCCAGCAGTCCATTAACAGGGGGCCGGAATCAGCCCCAGCATTTT. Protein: CASSPLTGGRNQPQHF.

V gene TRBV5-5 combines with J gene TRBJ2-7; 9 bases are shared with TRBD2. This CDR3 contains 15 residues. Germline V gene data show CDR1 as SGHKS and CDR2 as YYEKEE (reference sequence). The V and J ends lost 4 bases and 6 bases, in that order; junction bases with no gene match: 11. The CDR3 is CASSPHLAGGGEQYF. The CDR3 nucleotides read TGTGCCAGCAGCCCACATCTCGCGGGAGGGGGCGAGCAGTACTTC.

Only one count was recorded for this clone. CDR3 sequence reads: CASGYYPGQGRYGYTF. The CDR3 nucleotides are TGTGCTAGTGGCTACTATCCGGGACAGGGAAGATACGGCTACACCTTC. The chain links TRBV12-5 to TRBJ1-2, with TRBD1 matching over 9 bases. This CDR3 comprises 16 residues. CDR1 is LGHNT and CDR2 is FRNRAP in the germline V gene. With 6 bases clipped from V and 8 bases from J, the junction kept 16 bases outside the gene matches.

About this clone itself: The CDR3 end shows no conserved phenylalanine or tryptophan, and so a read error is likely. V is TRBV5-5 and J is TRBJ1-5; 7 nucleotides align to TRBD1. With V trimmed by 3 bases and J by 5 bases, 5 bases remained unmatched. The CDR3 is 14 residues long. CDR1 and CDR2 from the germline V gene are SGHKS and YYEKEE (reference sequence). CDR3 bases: TGTGCCAGCAGCTGGACAGGTGCAGATCAGCCCCAGCATCTT. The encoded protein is CASSWTGADQPQHL.

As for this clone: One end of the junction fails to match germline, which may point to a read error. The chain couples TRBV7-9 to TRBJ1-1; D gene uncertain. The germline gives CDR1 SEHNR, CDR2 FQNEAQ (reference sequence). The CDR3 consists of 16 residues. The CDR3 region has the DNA TGTTCCAGCAGCTTAGCGCTGGCAGGTTCGAACACTGAAGCTTTCTTT. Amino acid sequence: CSSSLALAGSNTEAFF.

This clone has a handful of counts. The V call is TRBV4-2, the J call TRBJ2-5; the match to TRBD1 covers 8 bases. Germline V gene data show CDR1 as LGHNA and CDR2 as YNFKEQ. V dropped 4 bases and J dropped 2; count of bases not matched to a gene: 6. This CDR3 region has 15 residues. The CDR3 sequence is CASSPSQGAQETQYF. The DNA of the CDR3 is TGTGCCAGCAGCCCTTCCCAGGGGGCACAAGAGACCCAGTACTTC.

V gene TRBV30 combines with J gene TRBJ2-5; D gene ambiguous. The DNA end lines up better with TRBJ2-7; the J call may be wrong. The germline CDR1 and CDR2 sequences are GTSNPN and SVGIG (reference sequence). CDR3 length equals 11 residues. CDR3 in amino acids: CAWSVRYEQYF. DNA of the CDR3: TGTGCCTGGAGTGTACGCTACGAGCAGTACTTC.

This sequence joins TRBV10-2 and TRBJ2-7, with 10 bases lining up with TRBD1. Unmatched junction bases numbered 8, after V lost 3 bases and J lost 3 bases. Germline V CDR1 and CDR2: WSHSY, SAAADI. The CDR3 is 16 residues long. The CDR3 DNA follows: TGCGCCAGCAGTGACCGGGACAGGGGACTTAGCTACGAGCAGTACTTC. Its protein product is CASSDRDRGLSYEQYF.

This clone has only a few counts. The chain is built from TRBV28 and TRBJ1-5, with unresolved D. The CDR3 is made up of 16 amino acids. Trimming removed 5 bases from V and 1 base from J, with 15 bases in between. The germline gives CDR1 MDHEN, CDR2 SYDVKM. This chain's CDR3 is CASSRIFGVSNQPQHF. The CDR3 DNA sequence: TGTGCCAGCAGTCGCATTTTTGGAGTGAGCAATCAGCCCCAGCATTTT.

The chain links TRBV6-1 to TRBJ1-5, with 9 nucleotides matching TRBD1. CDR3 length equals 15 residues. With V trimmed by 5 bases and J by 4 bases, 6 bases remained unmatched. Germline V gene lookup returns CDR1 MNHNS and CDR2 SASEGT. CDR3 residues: CASSSPGQGNQPQHF. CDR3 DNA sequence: TGTGCCAGCAGTTCTCCGGGACAGGGTAATCAGCCCCAGCATTTT.

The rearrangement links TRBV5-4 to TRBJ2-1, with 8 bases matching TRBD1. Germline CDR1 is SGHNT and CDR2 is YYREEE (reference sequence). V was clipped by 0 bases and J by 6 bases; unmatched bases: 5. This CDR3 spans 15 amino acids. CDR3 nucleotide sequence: TGTGCCAGCAGCTTGGGCCAGGGGGCGAGCAATGAGCAGTTCTTC. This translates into CASSLGQGASNEQFF.

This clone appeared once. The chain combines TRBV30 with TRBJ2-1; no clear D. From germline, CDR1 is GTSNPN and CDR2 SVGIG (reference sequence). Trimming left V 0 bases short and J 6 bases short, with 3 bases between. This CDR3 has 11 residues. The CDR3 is CAWSVGNEQFF. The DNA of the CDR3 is TGTGCCTGGAGTGTCGGCAATGAGCAGTTCTTC.

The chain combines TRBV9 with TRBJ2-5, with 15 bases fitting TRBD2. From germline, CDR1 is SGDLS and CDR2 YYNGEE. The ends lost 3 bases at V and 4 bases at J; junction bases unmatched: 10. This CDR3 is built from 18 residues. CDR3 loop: CASSGGLAGGDLVETQYF. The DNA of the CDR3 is TGTGCCAGCAGCGGTGGACTAGCGGGGGGGGACTTGGTAGAGACCCAGTACTTC.

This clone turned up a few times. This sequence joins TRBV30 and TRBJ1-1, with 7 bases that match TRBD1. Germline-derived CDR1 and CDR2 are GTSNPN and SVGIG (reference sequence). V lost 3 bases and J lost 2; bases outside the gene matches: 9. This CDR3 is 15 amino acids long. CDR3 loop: CAWREGQQSNTEAFF. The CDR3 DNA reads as TGTGCCTGGAGAGAGGGACAGCAGTCTAACACTGAAGCTTTCTTT.